This TCR beta chain is drawn from a study of identical twins. The study, taken as a whole, reports: Analyses of zero insertions could be partly confounded by invariant MAIT and iNKT cells. The study drew conclusions from cross-sectional statistical analysis, not from following the same donors.

With regard to this clonotype: Its cognate antigen is unknown.

TCRdb redid the calling of the 5' RACE reads with MiXCR, one entry per CDR3 protein. The table has roughly 1.6 million distinct CDR3 sequences, 25% to 35% seen once; the top ten hold about 0.27%. J lost 5 bases, V lost 1 base, and 7 bases had no gene match. The CDR3 is 16 residues long. Germline V CDR1 and CDR2: SGHRS, YFSETQ. Sequencing was performed on cord blood. V usage is TRBV5-1 and J usage is TRBJ2-7; 12 bases agree with TRBD2. This clonotype was obtained from a newborn girl in good health. Here the CDR3 DNA reads TGCGCCAGCAGCTTGTCTAGACTAGCGGGAGCCAACGAGCAGTACTTC. Its translation: CASSLSRLAGANEQYF.